This TCR beta chain derives from a study of blood T cell repertoires in COVID-19. Per the germline V gene, CDR1 is LGHNA and CDR2 is YSLEER. V shed 0 bases and J 1 base; nucleotides not matched to a gene: 9. The CDR3 spans 18 residues. Assay used: immunoSEQ multiplex PCR; TCRdb lists only in-frame clones, some missing. This repertoire shows 250,000 or so clones, 83% found once; its top ten account for around 3.3%. This rearrangement joins TRBV4-3 to TRBJ1-3, with 7 bases aligning to TRBD1. The sequenced sample was PBMCs or T cells enriched from blood (not recorded which). This sequence was found in a middle-aged woman who had been exposed to COVID-19. The CDR3 reads CASSQDLKGAFSGNTIYF. The CDR3, as DNA: TGCGCCAGCAGCCAAGATCTCAAGGGGGCGTTTTCTGGAAACACCATATATTTT.